The 20 T cell receptor beta chains below come from one sample, sequenced in a study of blood T cell repertoires in COVID-19. Repertoires were generated with immunoSEQ multiplex PCR, while TCRdb's copy carries only in-frame clones and drops some. The repertoire holds 220,000 or so clones, about four fifths seen once, with roughly 3.5% in the top ten. The sequencing sample was made of PBMCs or T cells enriched from blood (not recorded which). The receptors originated from a woman in her fifties or sixties who had recovered from COVID-19.

This chain links TRBV4-2 with TRBJ1-1; D unresolved. This CDR3 comprises 13 residues. Germline V gives CDR1 LGHNA, CDR2 YNFKEQ. V lost 0 bases, J lost 7 bases, and 9 bases lay in between. CDR3 bases: TGTGCCAGCAGCCAAGATCCCAGGAATGAAGCTTTCTTT. Protein product: CASSQDPRNEAFF.

Only a few counts were recorded for this clone. CDR3 bases: TGTGCCACCAGCAGAGCTTTCACGACAACTTCACCCCTCCACTTT. Encoded protein: CATSRAFTTTSPLHF. This chain joins TRBV15 and TRBJ1-6; D is unclear. CDR1 is LNHNV, CDR2 YYDKDF, per germline (reference sequence). The CDR3 consists of 15 residues. Trimming removed 1 base from V and 9 bases from J, with 13 bases in between.

This chain uses TRBV6-5 with TRBJ2-3; perhaps TRBD2 as D (6 bases). Trimming took 7 bases from V and 8 from J, leaving 22 bases between them. CDR1 and CDR2 (germline): MNHEY, SVGAGI. The CDR3 contains 15 residues. CDR3 bases: TGTGCCAGCAATATACCGGGACTCCTGCTACCTACGCAGTATTTT. Residues: CASNIPGLLLPTQYF.

In its sample, this clone was seen once. The chain joins TRBV7-2 to TRBJ1-5, with 12 nucleotides matching TRBD1. CDR1 is SGHTA, CDR2 FQGNSA, per germline. CDR3 length: 18 residues. J was trimmed by 2 bases and V by 5 bases; bases with no gene match: 10. This CDR3 reads CASSTTPGQGAGNQPQHF. The DNA of the CDR3 is TGTGCCAGCAGCACTACCCCGGGACAGGGGGCGGGCAATCAGCCCCAGCATTTT.

The chain links TRBV11-1 to TRBJ2-7; D is ambiguous. The CDR3 runs to 14 residues. V gave up 2 bases and J gave up 1 base, with 9 bases separating them. Germline CDR1 reads SGHAT; CDR2 reads FQDESV (reference sequence). The CDR3 loop is CASSLSSRSYEQYF. For the CDR3, the DNA is TGTGCCAGCAGCTTATCGTCTAGATCCTACGAGCAGTACTTC.

The V call is TRBV2, the J call TRBJ2-2; D perhaps matches TRBD2 (6 bases). The CDR3 extends over 14 amino acids. The V and J ends lost 6 bases and 7 bases respectively, with 15 bases between them. In germline, CDR1 is SNHLY, CDR2 FYNNEI. The CDR3 is CASSSNGGSGELFF. CDR3 DNA sequence: TGTGCCAGCAGCTCTAACGGGGGTAGCGGGGAGCTGTTTTTT.

The chain has TRBV10-3 and TRBJ2-2; perhaps TRBD2 as D (6 bases). Trimming left V 2 bases short and J 4 bases short, with 11 bases between. Germline V gives CDR1 ENHRY, CDR2 SYGVKD. This CDR3 spans 15 amino acids. The CDR3 sequence: CAISEELAGTGELFF. As DNA, the CDR3 is TGTGCCATCAGTGAGGAACTAGCCGGCACCGGGGAGCTGTTTTTT.

This chain joins TRBV4-1 and TRBJ2-1, with D possibly matching TRBD1 (6 bases). The germline V gene encodes CDR1 MGHRA and CDR2 YSYEKL. The V end lost 4 bases, the J end lost 0 bases, and 19 bases lay between the germline ends. The CDR3 loop spans 18 amino acids. The CDR3: CASSRPTGLALSYNEQFF. The CDR3 DNA follows: TGCGCCAGCAGCCGGCCCACAGGGCTAGCCCTCTCCTACAATGAGCAGTTCTTC.

The CDR3 bases are TGTGCCAGCAGTACAGGGAATAGCAATCAGCCCCAGCATTTT. It yields the protein CASSTGNSNQPQHF. The chain employs TRBV2 and TRBJ1-5, with D maybe TRBD1 (6 bases). Between the trimmed V and J ends, which lost 5 bases and 0 bases, there was a span of 8 bases. The CDR3 runs 14 residues. Germline CDR1 SNHLY, CDR2 FYNNEI.

The CDR3 protein is CASSLSFPDRVFQPQHF. CDR3 bases: TGTGCCAGCAGTTTATCGTTCCCGGACAGAGTCTTTCAGCCCCAGCATTTT. The V call is TRBV27, the J call TRBJ1-5, with D possibly TRBD1 on 6 matching bases. The germline CDR1 and CDR2 sequences are MNHEY and SMNVEV (reference sequence). Deletions cut 0 bases from V and 6 bases from J, with 18 bases between. The CDR3 has 17 amino acids.

CDR3 nucleotides: TGTGCCACCAGCAGACCTGGACTAGCGGCCGTCACAGATACGCAGTATTTT. Residues: CATSRPGLAAVTDTQYF. The chain couples TRBV15 to TRBJ2-3; 10 bases are a match to TRBD2. J lost 2 bases, V lost 2 bases, and 7 bases had no gene match. The CDR3 length is 17 residues. Germline loops: CDR1 LNHNV, CDR2 YYDKDF (reference sequence).

The table lists this clone with a few counts. The rearrangement joins TRBV12-5 to TRBJ1-2; 7 nucleotides align to TRBD1. The CDR3 length is 13 residues. CDR1 and CDR2 from the germline V gene are LGHNT and FRNRAP. Trimming removed 7 bases from V and 2 bases from J; junction bases left unmatched: 4. CDR3 residues: CASALDRNYGYTF. CDR3 sequence (DNA): TGTGCTAGTGCCCTGGACAGGAACTATGGCTACACCTTC.

V gene TRBV2 combines with J gene TRBJ1-6; 8 bases map to TRBD1. The CDR3 is 15 residues long. V lost 7 bases to trimming and J lost 5 bases; unmatched junction nucleotides: 7. Germline V gene sequence: CDR1 SNHLY, CDR2 FYNNEI. The CDR3 nucleotides read TGTGCCAGCAATCAAGACAGGGGTAATAATTCACCCCTCCACTTT. Translation: CASNQDRGNNSPLHF.

The V and J genes are TRBV13 and TRBJ1-4; D gene ambiguous. CDR3 length: 13 amino acids. CDR1 PRHDT and CDR2 FYEKMQ come from the germline V gene (reference sequence). Trimming took off 3 bases at V and 7 bases at J, with 9 bases between the two ends. The CDR3 region is CASSFERGEKLFF. The CDR3 coding sequence is TGTGCCAGCAGCTTTGAACGGGGTGAAAAACTGTTTTTT.

CDR3 sequence reads: CASSGRTGRSYNEQFF. The CDR3 DNA sequence: TGCGCCAGCAGTGGGAGGACAGGCCGGTCCTACAATGAGCAGTTCTTC. The chain links TRBV5-1 to TRBJ2-1, with D possibly matching TRBD1 (7 bases). This CDR3 is built from 16 residues. Germline assignment: CDR1 SGHRS and CDR2 YFSETQ. Trimming removed 5 bases at V and 1 base at J, with 16 bases between.

V is TRBV9 and J is TRBJ1-1; no definite D call. V was clipped by 0 bases and J by 2 bases, with 11 bases between them. This CDR3 is 15 amino acids long. Germline V gene sequence: CDR1 SGDLS, CDR2 YYNGEE. In nucleotides, the CDR3 is TGTGCCAGCAGCGTAGCCGGGGTCCTAAACACTGAAGCTTTCTTT. Translating gives CASSVAGVLNTEAFF.

This chain uses TRBV12-5 with TRBJ1-6; 7 bases fit TRBD1. Germline trimming cut 4 bases from V and 7 bases from J; bases unmatched to any gene: 7. Germline values: CDR1 LGHNT, CDR2 FRNRAP. The CDR3 is made up of 15 amino acids. Here the CDR3 reads CASGSDRVRNSPLHF. Here the CDR3 DNA reads TGTGCTAGTGGTTCCGACAGGGTGCGAAATTCACCCCTCCACTTT.

CDR3 sequence reads: CASSLGLGQGATEAFF. The DNA for the CDR3 is TGTGCCAGCAGCTTAGGACTGGGACAGGGGGCGACTGAAGCTTTCTTT. The chain combines TRBV11-1 with TRBJ1-1; 12 bases are a match to TRBD1. CDR1 SGHAT and CDR2 FQDESV come from the germline V gene (reference sequence). V gave up 1 base and J gave up 5 bases; unmatched junction bases: 5. This CDR3 spans 16 amino acids. Looking up the rest from reference TRBV11-1 and TRBJ1-1 gives the full variable domain: EAEVAQSPRYKITEKSQAVAFWCDPISGHATLYWYRQILGQGPELLVQFQDESVVDDSQLPKDRFSAERLKGVDSTLKIQPAELGDSAMYLCASSLGLGQGATEAFFGQGTRLTVV.

This chain joins TRBV10-3 and TRBJ2-7; 8 positions match TRBD1. The germline CDR1 and CDR2 sequences are ENHRY and SYGVKD. This CDR3 region has 16 residues. V lost 2 bases and J lost 1; bases outside the gene matches: 7. CDR3 region: CAISEGFRTGSYEQYF. The DNA for the CDR3 is TGTGCCATCAGTGAGGGCTTCCGGACAGGGTCCTACGAGCAGTACTTC.

The rearrangement uses TRBV7-2 and TRBJ2-5, with 14 bases identical to TRBD2. V was pared by 0 bases and J by 4 bases, with 1 base of the junction left unmatched. CDR1 is SGHTA, CDR2 FQGNSA, per germline. The CDR3 contains 16 residues. CDR3 DNA sequence: TGTGCCAGCAGCTTAGCCGGACTAGCGGGAGGAGAGACCCAGTACTTC. This encodes CASSLAGLAGGETQYF.